What follows describes a single T cell receptor (beta chain). Antigen unknown. V lost 8 bases, J lost 7 bases, and 10 bases stayed unmatched. Germline lookup yields CDR1 MNHEY and CDR2 SVGAGI. This CDR3 has 13 residues. This entry comes from a study of T cell responses to AZD1222 COVID-19 vaccine. Points from the study as a whole: Close to half of all spike-specific TCRs reportedly target regions of the variants that are unmutated.

Some clones are missing from TCRdb's copy, which holds only in-frame ones; the method was immunoSEQ multiplex PCR. Altogether roughly 120,000 clones are present, around 89% being singletons, with the ten largest covering 4% to 5.5%. The receptor comes from an adult in good health. The rearrangement joins TRBV6-5 to TRBJ2-7, with 8 bases fitting TRBD1. The sample was peripheral blood, taken on day 0 of AZD1222 vaccination. CDR3 sequence (DNA): TGTGCCAGCGGAGGACAGGGCCCTAGGGAGCAGTACTTC. Translation: CASGGQGPREQYF.